These T cell receptor beta chains were read from a single sample in a study of cytotoxic CD8 clonotypes in ibrutinib-treated CLL. Using immunoSEQ multiplex PCR, the repertoire was profiled, and TCRdb retains in-frame clones only, with some absent. Here the sample spans 15,000 to 20,000 clones, approximately 67% being singletons. The material was PBMCs, obtained before ibrutinib treatment. These TCRs come from a human donor with chronic lymphocytic leukemia. Both conserved end residues are part of each CDR3. D genes are given only for firm matches. Some rows have no size entry. The others give once, few or many, or a class for an expanded clone.

D,J,size,V,CDR3,DNA
TRBD2,TRBJ2-1,-,TRBV4-2,CASSSPTTVGSGANEQFF,TGTGCCAGCAGCTCACCAACGACTGTCGGGAGCGGGGCCAATGAGCAGTTCTTC
-,TRBJ1-2,-,TRBV10-3,CAISESSGSSGGYTF,TGTGCCATCAGTGAGTCGTCGGGGTCGAGCGGTGGCTACACCTTC
-,TRBJ2-7,-,TRBV9,CASSPITRGEQYF,TGTGCCAGCAGCCCGATCACACGGGGGGAGCAGTACTTC
-,TRBJ1-2,medium-sized,TRBV4-1,CASSQDSEGYTF,TGTGCCAGCAGCCAAGATTCAGAAGGCTACACCTTC
TRBD2,TRBJ2-1,-,TRBV6-6,CASRASGGYNEQFF,TGTGCCAGCAGAGCTAGCGGGGGTTACAATGAGCAGTTCTTC
TRBD1,TRBJ2-7,-,TRBV27,CASSSQGQGAGSSYEQYF,TGTGCCAGCAGCTCTCAGGGACAGGGGGCAGGCAGCTCCTACGAGCAGTACTTC
-,TRBJ2-7,few,TRBV28,CASSSSVWTSYSYEQYF,TGTGCCAGCAGTTCGTCTGTATGGACATCCTACTCCTACGAGCAGTACTTC
-,TRBJ2-3,-,TRBV9,CASSVEFRGTDTQYF,TGTGCCAGCAGCGTAGAGTTCAGGGGAACAGATACGCAGTATTTT
-,TRBJ2-2,medium-sized,TRBV9,CASSVYSNGELFF,TGTGCCAGCAGCGTCTACTCGAACGGGGAGCTGTTTTTT
-,TRBJ1-6,once,TRBV19,CASQPAGVGSPLHF,TGTGCCAGTCAGCCTGCAGGGGTCGGTTCACCCCTCCACTTT
TRBD1,TRBJ1-1,-,TRBV28,CASSPRTGRTEAFF,TGTGCCAGCAGTCCAAGGACAGGCCGCACTGAAGCTTTCTTT
-,TRBJ2-7,few,TRBV7-2,CASSLFHSGIYEQYF,TGTGCCAGCAGCTTGTTTCACAGTGGGATCTACGAGCAGTACTTC
-,TRBJ2-5,-,TRBV5-1,CASMGGETQYF,TGCGCCAGCATGGGGGGAGAGACCCAGTACTTC
TRBD1,TRBJ2-7,-,TRBV6-5,CASSYTEQGAHEQYF,TGTGCCAGCAGTTACACCGAACAGGGGGCCCACGAGCAGTACTTC
TRBD2,TRBJ2-3,once,TRBV5-1,CASSFPRGGEKDTQYF,TGCGCCAGCAGCTTCCCGCGCGGGGGGGAAAAAGATACGCAGTATTTT
-,TRBJ2-6,-,TRBV5-4,CASRPGLSGANVLTF,TGTGCCAGCCGTCCCGGCCTTTCTGGGGCCAACGTCCTGACTTTC
-,TRBJ2-3,-,TRBV29-1,CSVEVGSSDTQYF,TGCAGCGTTGAAGTGGGATCCTCAGATACGCAGTATTTT
-,TRBJ1-2,-,TRBV29-1,CSGRIGSGYGYTF,TGCAGCGGACGAATAGGATCTGGCTATGGCTACACCTTC
-,TRBJ1-2,-,TRBV6-1,CASSERVEIYGYTF,TGTGCCAGCAGTGAAAGGGTGGAAATCTATGGCTACACCTTC
-,TRBJ1-2,-,TRBV4-2,CASSPTDPNYGYTF,TGTGCCAGCAGCCCGACGGATCCTAACTATGGCTACACCTTC
TRBD1,TRBJ2-7,-,TRBV10-3,CAISDRTGGEYEQYF,TGTGCCATCAGTGATCGGACAGGGGGCGAATACGAGCAGTACTTC
-,TRBJ2-5,-,TRBV9,CASSVRDSLPETQYF,TGTGCCAGCAGCGTCCGGGACTCCCTCCCGGAGACCCAGTACTTC
-,TRBJ2-3,once,TRBV29-1,CSVAQGQTDTQYF,TGCAGCGTTGCCCAAGGGCAGACAGATACGCAGTATTTT
-,TRBJ1-2,-,TRBV6-6,CASSTSTGEYGYTF,-
TRBD2,TRBJ2-5,medium-sized,TRBV2,CASILLAGALRETQYF,TGTGCCAGCATCCTACTAGCGGGGGCCCTCCGAGAGACCCAGTACTTC
-,TRBJ1-2,large,TRBV25-1,CASREDSGGYTF,TGTGCCAGCAGGGAGGACAGCGGAGGCTACACCTTC
-,TRBJ2-2,few,TRBV5-1,CASSEGHPNTGELFF,TGCGCCAGCAGCGAGGGACACCCGAACACCGGGGAGCTGTTTTTT
-,TRBJ2-7,-,TRBV15,CATRGASSYEQYF,TGTGCCACCCGAGGAGCCAGCTCCTACGAGCAGTACTTC
-,TRBJ2-7,-,TRBV5-4,CASSLDTYEQYF,TGTGCCAGCAGCTTGGACACCTACGAGCAGTACTTC
TRBD2,TRBJ2-1,large,TRBV12-5,CASAAGRAGYNEQFF,TGTGCTAGTGCCGCAGGGAGGGCGGGATACAATGAGCAGTTCTTC
-,TRBJ1-1,-,TRBV7-2,CASSLVGRGNTEAFF,TGTGCCAGCAGCTTAGTGGGCAGGGGGAACACTGAAGCTTTCTTT
-,TRBJ1-2,-,TRBV29-1,CSVGGDADGYTF,TGCAGCGTTGGGGGGGACGCGGATGGCTACACCTTC
-,TRBJ2-5,-,TRBV18,CASFRTGGETQYF,TGTGCCAGCTTCAGAACCGGTGGAGAGACCCAGTACTTC
-,TRBJ1-1,-,TRBV2,CARRDSAGGAEAFF,TGTGCCCGCCGGGATTCGGCCGGGGGCGCTGAAGCTTTCTTT
TRBD2,TRBJ2-3,once,TRBV7-6,CASSLHTSGGTDTQYF,TGTGCCAGCAGCTTACATACTAGCGGGGGTACAGATACGCAGTATTTT
-,TRBJ1-4,-,TRBV7-2,CASSLGHRGNEKLFF,TGTGCCAGCAGCTTAGGACATCGAGGGAATGAAAAACTGTTTTTT
-,TRBJ1-2,-,TRBV7-8,CASSQDSEGYTF,TGTGCCAGCAGCCAAGATTCAGAAGGCTACACCTTC
TRBD1,TRBJ1-5,-,TRBV30,CAWSLGGRGDQPQHF,TGTGCCTGGAGCCTAGGCGGCAGGGGGGATCAGCCCCAGCATTTT
TRBD2,TRBJ2-7,-,TRBV30,CAWSVLGGGDYEQYF,TGTGCCTGGAGTGTACTTGGCGGGGGTGACTACGAGCAGTACTTC
-,TRBJ2-1,-,TRBV7-5,CASSFNRGAESEQFF,TGTGCCAGCAGCTTTAACAGGGGGGCGGAGAGTGAGCAGTTCTTC
-,TRBJ1-5,-,TRBV2,CASSDGGDQHF,TGTGCCAGCAGCGACGGAGGGGACCAGCATTTT
-,TRBJ2-1,-,TRBV5-6,CASSLDLAREQFF,TGTGCCAGCAGCTTGGATCTCGCACGGGAGCAGTTCTTC
TRBD2,TRBJ2-7,-,TRBV6-5,CASSPRGVASYEQYF,TGTGCCAGCAGCCCCCGGGGGGTAGCGTCCTACGAGCAGTACTTC
TRBD1,TRBJ2-7,medium-sized,TRBV29-1,CSVEPSGQGTYEQYF,TGCAGCGTTGAACCCTCCGGACAGGGCACCTACGAGCAGTACTTC
TRBD1,TRBJ2-7,-,TRBV7-8,CASSLAGLTGAEQYF,TGTGCCAGCAGCTTAGCGGGCTTGACAGGGGCCGAGCAGTACTTC
TRBD1,TRBJ1-2,-,TRBV7-2,CASSPTGTSGYTF,TGTGCCAGCAGTCCGACAGGGACCAGTGGCTACACCTTC
-,TRBJ1-3,few,TRBV9,CASTSTGRELLSGNTIYF,TGTGCCAGCACCTCAACCGGACGGGAACTACTCTCTGGAAACACCATATATTTT
-,TRBJ2-3,-,TRBV7-2,CASSLVWSDTQYF,TGTGCCAGCAGCTTAGTGTGGTCAGATACGCAGTATTTT
-,TRBJ2-1,-,TRBV7-3,CASSLLAGDSYNEQFF,TGTGCCAGCAGCTTACTGGCGGGCGACTCCTACAATGAGCAGTTCTTC
-,TRBJ2-7,few,TRBV19,CASTPGGSSYEQYF,TGTGCCAGTACCCCCGGAGGCAGCTCCTACGAGCAGTACTTC
-,TRBJ2-1,-,TRBV27,CASSLSQNSYNEQFF,TGTGCCAGCAGTTTATCGCAGAACTCCTACAATGAGCAGTTCTTC
-,TRBJ1-2,few,TRBV10-1,CASSDMDRSYGYTF,TGCGCCAGCAGTGATATGGACAGAAGCTATGGCTACACCTTC
-,TRBJ2-3,-,TRBV9,CASSGTTYGDTQYF,TGTGCCAGCAGCGGGACTACCTATGGGGATACGCAGTATTTT
-,TRBJ1-4,-,TRBV6-1,CASSTQVTTNEKLFF,TGTGCCAGCAGTACCCAGGTGACAACTAATGAAAAACTGTTTTTT
-,TRBJ2-5,once,TRBV5-6,CASSLAGRGTQETQYF,TGTGCCAGCAGCTTAGCGGGTCGGGGGACCCAAGAGACCCAGTACTTC
-,TRBJ2-2,-,TRBV19,CASSIRTTGELFF,TGTGCCAGTAGTATTCGAACCACCGGGGAGCTGTTTTTT
TRBD2,TRBJ2-5,once,TRBV5-1,CASSFDLAGGPPQETQYF,TGCGCCAGCAGCTTTGATCTAGCGGGGGGGCCCCCCCAAGAGACCCAGTACTTC
-,TRBJ2-5,-,TRBV7-3,CASSLKRRRGDQETQYF,TGTGCCAGCAGCTTAAAACGGCGGCGGGGAGACCAAGAGACCCAGTACTTC
TRBD2,TRBJ2-1,-,TRBV7-9,CASSFPSGGAGEQFF,TGTGCCAGCAGCTTTCCTAGCGGGGGGGCTGGTGAGCAGTTCTTC
-,TRBJ1-5,few,TRBV11-1,CASSGTVNQPQHF,TGTGCCAGCAGCGGGACTGTTAATCAGCCCCAGCATTTT